These T cell receptor beta chains were read from a single sample in a study of control samples from healthy donors and cancer patients. The protocol was immunoSEQ multiplex PCR, while the TCRdb copy is restricted to in-frame clones and leaves out a portion. The table lists about 140,000 clones, 88% of them singletons. Sample: blood. These receptors were obtained from a woman in her twenties or thirties in good health. Each CDR3 is given with its conserved first and last residue. D genes are given only for firm matches. Clone size is stated in some rows and not others, as once, few, many or a class when expanded.

clone_size j_call d_call v_call cdr3_nt cdr3_aa
. TRBJ1-4 . TRBV25-1 TGTGCCAGCAGTCCAGGAGGAATAACCTCAACTAATGAAAAACTGTTTTTT CASSPGGITSTNEKLFF
. TRBJ1-6 . TRBV11-2 TGTGCCAGCAGCACCAATTCACCCCTCCACTTT CASSTNSPLHF
. TRBJ1-6 . TRBV5-1 TGCGCCAGCAGCCCGGAATCAGGGGTTGGTTCACCCCTCCACTTT CASSPESGVGSPLHF
. TRBJ2-5 TRBD2 TRBV6-6 TGTGCCAGCAGGACTAGCGTAGAAGAGACCCAGTACTTC CASRTSVEETQYF
. TRBJ1-4 TRBD1 TRBV7-9 TGTGCCAGCAGCTGGGACAGGGGCGAAAAACTGTTTTTT CASSWDRGEKLFF
. TRBJ1-2 . TRBV6-2/TRBV6-3 TGTGCCAGCAGTTACCGGGGCTATAACTATGGCTACACCTTC CASSYRGYNYGYTF
once TRBJ2-1 TRBD1 TRBV2 TGTGCCACCTACGAACCGCCAGGGGGTAAGCAGTTCTTC CATYEPPGGKQFF
. TRBJ1-4 TRBD1 TRBV11-2 TGTGCCAGCAGCTACAGGGGGGGTGGGTCTAATGAAAAACTGTTTTTT CASSYRGGGSNEKLFF
. TRBJ2-7 TRBD2 TRBV25-1 TGTGCCAGCAGTGCCCCCGAGGGAGGGGACTACGAGCAGTACTTC CASSAPEGGDYEQYF
few TRBJ1-1 . TRBV6-1 TGTGCCAGCAGTGAAAAAGGCAGGGAAGGCACTGAAGCTTTCTTT CASSEKGREGTEAFF
. TRBJ2-2 . TRBV3-1/TRBV3-2 TGTGCCAGCAGCCAAGATGAAGGGGGACAAAGCACCGGGGAGCTGTTTTTT CASSQDEGGQSTGELFF
. TRBJ2-1 . TRBV5-4 TGTGCCAGCAGGGGCGACAGGATGGACAATGAGCAGTTCTTC CASRGDRMDNEQFF
once TRBJ2-5 TRBD1 TRBV7-8 TGTGCCAGCAGCTTCCAGGGGGCTGTCGGAGAGACCCAGTACTTC CASSFQGAVGETQYF
. TRBJ2-3 . TRBV29-1 TGCAGCGCCCGGGGCCAGCGGGTGAGCACAGATACGCAGTATTTT CSARGQRVSTDTQYF
. TRBJ2-2 . TRBV11-2 TGTGCCAGCAGCTTAGTCGCCTCGAACACCGGGGAGCTGTTTTTT CASSLVASNTGELFF
. TRBJ1-3 . TRBV9 TGTGCCAGCAGCGTAGGGGGTGGAAACACCATATATTTT CASSVGGGNTIYF
. TRBJ1-3 . TRBV20-1 TGCAGTGCTACGGAGGGGAACACCATATATTTT CSATEGNTIYF
. TRBJ2-7 . TRBV20-1 TGCAGTGCTAGTCCCCAGATAGCGTCCTACGAGCAGTACTTC CSASPQIASYEQYF
. TRBJ1-4 TRBD1 TRBV19 TGTGCCAGTAGAGGCAGGGGGCATGAAAAACTGTTTTTT CASRGRGHEKLFF
once TRBJ2-4 . TRBV18 TGTGCCAGCTCACCGGACCGGGATCTACGAGCCAAAAACATTCAGTACTTC CASSPDRDLRAKNIQYF
. TRBJ1-3 . TRBV30 TGTGCCGGGAGGCGTGTGGGGGTACCTGGAAACACCATATATTTT CAGRRVGVPGNTIYF
. TRBJ2-5 . TRBV19 TGTGCCAGTAGCCTCCTTGGGGGGCTGGAGACCCAGTACTTC CASSLLGGLETQYF
. TRBJ1-1 . TRBV10-1 TGCGCCAGCAGTGAGTGGGGACATCAAGCTTTCTTT CASSEWGHQAFF
. TRBJ2-7 TRBD2 TRBV5-1 TGCGCCAGCAGCTGGTGGGGACTAGCGGGATCCTACGAGCAGTACTTC CASSWWGLAGSYEQYF
. TRBJ1-5 . TRBV7-9 TGTGCCAGCAGCTTAGACAGCGAGGGAAATCAGCCCCAGCATTTT CASSLDSEGNQPQHF
. TRBJ2-7 . TRBV28 TGTGCCAGCAGTTTACAATACGAGCAGTACTTC CASSLQYEQYF
. TRBJ2-3 TRBD2 TRBV5-1 TGCGCCAGCAGCTTGTTTGGAGGGTCGGGAGGTGATACGCAGTATTTT CASSLFGGSGGDTQYF
. TRBJ1-4 . TRBV7-2 TGTGCCAGCAGCTTAGGGACGGGGGGCGTTACAACTAATGAAAAACTGTTTTTT CASSLGTGGVTTNEKLFF
. TRBJ1-6 . TRBV6-5 TGTGCCAGCAGTTACAAGCCCAGGGTCCGCGATTCACCCCTCCACTTT CASSYKPRVRDSPLHF
. TRBJ2-4 . TRBV28 TGTGCCAGCAGTTTGGGGGCTGGACAGTCGGCCCGAGCCAAAAACATTCAGTACTTC CASSLGAGQSARAKNIQYF
. TRBJ1-4 . TRBV5-1 TGCGCCAGCAGCTTGGAAGGCACCGCTAATGAAAAACTGTTTTTT CASSLEGTANEKLFF
. TRBJ2-3 TRBD2 TRBV5-5 TGTGCCAGCTTGCGTGGGGAGGGAGATACGCAGTATTTT CASLRGEGDTQYF
. TRBJ2-3 . TRBV6-4 TGTGCCAGCAGTGAATGGGGATACGGCAGTACGCAGTATTTT CASSEWGYGSTQYF
. TRBJ2-1 . TRBV2 TGTGCCAGCACCGGATCAGAGTACAATGAGCAGTTCTTC CASTGSEYNEQFF
. TRBJ2-5 TRBD2 TRBV9 TGTGCCAGCAGCAAGAGCAGTAGCGGGGGGTTCGAAGAGACCCAGTACTTC CASSKSSSGGFEETQYF